The present entry profiles one T cell receptor beta chain with its context. Its antigen remains unidentified. This entry is derived from a study of chemoradiotherapy in HPV16-positive cancers. On the study more broadly: Candidate HPV-specific T-cell clones and common TCR motifs came from functional assays in a couple of HPV16-positive patients.

Libraries were prepared by immunoSEQ multiplex PCR; TCRdb keeps only in-frame clonotypes and omits some of them. The sample records fewer than 40,000 clones, roughly 88% being singletons. Overall study results and limits: Candidate HPV-specific clones and E7-related TCR motifs grew in tumor during treatment. The functional HPV-specific definition rests on just a couple of HPV16-positive patients. For HPV16-positive patients, expanding HPV-responsive T cells associated with longer recurrence-free survival.

This specimen consisted of blood, obtained from a patient who underwent chemoradiotherapy. The receptor was isolated from a human donor with HPV-associated anogenital cancer.

CDR3 region: CATNRESNYGYTF. CDR3 nucleotide sequence: TGTGCCACCAACAGGGAGTCTAACTATGGCTACACCTTC. The V and J genes are TRBV6-1 and TRBJ1-2; tentatively, D is TRBD1 (6 bases). The CDR3 covers 13 residues. Germline V gene data show CDR1 as MNHNS and CDR2 as SASEGT. V lost 10 bases and J lost 0, with 12 bases in between.